This T cell receptor beta chain was retrieved from a study of PD-1 blockade in classical Hodgkin lymphoma. Study-wide background: The patients were dosed with nivolumab 3 mg/kg, infused intravenously every 2 weeks.

Assay used: immunoSEQ multiplex PCR; TCRdb lists only in-frame clones, some missing. The repertoire consists of 25,000 to 35,000 clones, with over 65% occurring once and the leading ten covering 20% to 25%. Exposure to brentuximab vedotin varied, and each patient had relapsed following autologous stem cell transplantation. Responses achieved at best were complete response, partial response or progressive disease. The sample here was peripheral blood mononuclear cells (PBMCs), taken before the second cycle of nivolumab. This receptor was taken from a human donor with classical Hodgkin lymphoma.

The CDR3 DNA is TGTGCCAGCAGGACAGGGGGACGGGAAAAACTGTTTTTT. Encoded protein: CASRTGGREKLFF. V is TRBV2 and J is TRBJ1-4; 9 nucleotides align to TRBD1. The trim removed 6 bases at V and 8 bases at J, leaving 4 bases unmatched. CDR1 and CDR2 (germline): SNHLY, FYNNEI. This CDR3 comprises 13 residues.